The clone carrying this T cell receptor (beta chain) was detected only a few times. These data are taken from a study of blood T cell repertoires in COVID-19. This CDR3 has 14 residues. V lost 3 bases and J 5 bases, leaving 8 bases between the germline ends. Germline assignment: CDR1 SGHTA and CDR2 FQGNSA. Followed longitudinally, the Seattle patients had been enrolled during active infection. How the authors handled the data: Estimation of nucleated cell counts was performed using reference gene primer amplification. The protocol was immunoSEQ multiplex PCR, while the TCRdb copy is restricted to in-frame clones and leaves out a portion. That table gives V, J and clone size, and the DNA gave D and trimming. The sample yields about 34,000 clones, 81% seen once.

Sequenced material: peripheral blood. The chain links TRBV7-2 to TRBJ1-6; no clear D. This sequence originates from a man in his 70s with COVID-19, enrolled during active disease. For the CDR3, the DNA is TGTGCCAGCAGCTTGGGCAGAGATAATTCACCCCTCCACTTT. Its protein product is CASSLGRDNSPLHF.